Listed here are 25 T cell receptor beta chains from one sample, sequenced in a study of response to subunit inactivated influenza vaccine. TCRdb passed the RT-PCR reads through MiXCR, listing each CDR3 protein once. The sample contains roughly 630,000 distinct CDR3 sequences, about 14% of which appear only once. Material: PBMCs from blood, obtained about 14 days before vaccination. These receptors were collected from a middle-aged man who received an inactivated influenza vaccine.

This chain connects TRBV29-1 to TRBJ1-1; TRBD1 might be the D (5 bases). The germline CDR1 and CDR2 sequences are SQVTM and ANQGSEA. V was trimmed by 4 bases and J by 5 bases, leaving 17 bases between them. The CDR3 has 14 residues. CDR3 protein: CSVGAGFLGTEAFF. The CDR3 region has the DNA TGCAGCGTTGGGGCAGGGTTCTTGGGTACTGAAGCTTTCTTT. Filled out from reference TRBV29-1 and TRBJ1-1, the complete variable domain reads SAVISQKPSRDICQRGTSLTIQCQVDSQVTMMFWYRQQPGQSLTLIATANQGSEATYESGFVIDKFPISRPNLTFSTLTVSNMSPEDSSIYLCSVGAGFLGTEAFFGQGTRLTVV.

This clonotype was observed a handful of times. The CDR3 loop is CASSQVEGLETQYF. CDR3 DNA sequence: TGTGCCAGCAGCCAAGTGGAGGGTCTAGAGACCCAGTACTTC. The chain combines TRBV7-8 with TRBJ2-5, with a possible D match to TRBD2 (6 bases). Germline values: CDR1 SGHVS, CDR2 FQNEAQ. V lost 5 bases and J lost 4, with 14 bases in between. The CDR3 is 14 amino acids. Filled out from reference TRBV7-8 and TRBJ2-5, the complete variable domain reads GAGVSQSPRYKVAKRGQDVALRCDPISGHVSLFWYQQALGQGPEFLTYFQNEAQLDKSGLPSDRFFAERPEGSVSTLKIQRTQQEDSAVYLCASSQVEGLETQYFGPGTRLLVL.

Only a few counts were recorded for this clonotype. The chain links TRBV10-2 to TRBJ1-5; no reliable D call. CDR3 size: 15 residues. The germline gives CDR1 WSHSY, CDR2 SAAADI. The V end lost 5 bases, the J end lost 2 bases, and 13 bases lay between the germline ends. The CDR3 sequence is CASSQIGGGNQPQHF. The DNA for the CDR3 is TGCGCCAGCAGTCAGATTGGAGGCGGCAATCAGCCCCAGCATTTT.

The chain employs TRBV7-2 and TRBJ2-1; 8 bases match TRBD2. Germline CDR1 and CDR2: SGHTA and FQGNSA. Germline trimming cut 3 bases from V and 7 bases from J; bases unmatched to any gene: 8. The CDR3 is 15 amino acids. This CDR3 is CASSLGLGSFNEQFF. The CDR3 DNA follows: TGTGCCAGCAGCTTGGGACTAGGGTCTTTTAATGAGCAGTTCTTC. Based on the CDR3 plus reference TRBV7-2 and TRBJ2-1, the full variable domain is GAGVSQSPSNKVTEKGKDVELRCDPISGHTALYWYRQSLGQGLEFLIYFQGNSAPDKSGLPSDRFSAERTGGSVSTLTIQRTQQEDSAVYLCASSLGLGSFNEQFFGPGTRLTVL.

This clonotype was counted between two and nine times. The chain employs TRBV24-1 and TRBJ2-1; 9 bases match TRBD2. CDR3 length equals 12 residues. Trimming cost V 1 base and J 16 bases; bases outside gene matches: 4. The germline V gene encodes CDR1 KGHDR and CDR2 SFDVKD. CDR3 protein: CATSDFGGRAFF. The CDR3 DNA reads as TGTGCCACCAGTGATTTTGGCGGGAGGGCCTTCTTC.

This clonotype was found many times. The chain recombines TRBV12-3 or TRBV12-4 with TRBJ1-1, with 8 nucleotides matching TRBD1. The CDR3 is 14 residues long. Unmatched junction bases numbered 2, after V lost 5 bases and J lost 0 bases. CDR3 loop: CASSPTGVNTEAFF. As DNA, the CDR3 is TGTGCCAGCAGTCCGACAGGGGTGAACACTGAAGCTTTCTTT.

The CDR3 here is CATSRDRGISAKNIQYF. DNA of the CDR3: TGTGCCACCAGCAGAGATCGGGGCATATCGGCCAAAAACATTCAGTACTTC. The genes are TRBV15 and TRBJ2-4; D is perhaps TRBD1 or TRBD2 (5 bases each). Trimming shortened V by 0 bases and J by 1 base, and 13 bases separated the two germline ends. Per the germline V gene, CDR1 is LNHNV and CDR2 is YYDKDF (reference sequence). The CDR3 is made up of 17 amino acids.

This clonotype appeared a few times. Written as DNA, the CDR3 is TGTGCCAGCAGCCAAGTCGGTCTTGGTGAGCAGTTCTTC. Protein product: CASSQVGLGEQFF. The chain has TRBV4-2 and TRBJ2-1; the D is unclear. With 1 base removed from V and 9 bases from J, the gap between germline ends came to 10 bases. Looked up from germline, CDR1 is LGHNA and CDR2 is YNFKEQ. The CDR3 loop spans 13 amino acids.

This clonotype was observed many times. The genes are TRBV12-3 or TRBV12-4 and TRBJ2-1; D is uncertain. Between the trimmed V and J ends, which lost 7 bases and 8 bases, there was a span of 15 bases. The CDR3 has 13 residues. CDR3 in DNA: TGTGCCAGCACCCCCGTAAGCTTGGATGAGCAGTTCTTC. Its translation: CASTPVSLDEQFF.

Only a few counts were recorded for this clonotype. The rearrangement links TRBV9 to TRBJ2-1; 7 bases map to TRBD1. Trimming at V came to 2 bases and at J to 2 bases, leaving 7 bases not matched to a gene. This CDR3 has 16 amino acids. Germline values: CDR1 SGDLS, CDR2 YYNGEE. The CDR3: CASSVTGDRAYNEQFF. The CDR3 DNA reads TGTGCCAGCAGCGTCACAGGGGACCGGGCCTACAATGAGCAGTTCTTC.

This chain joins TRBV7-8 and TRBJ1-5; D may be TRBD1 (6 bases). Germline assignment: CDR1 SGHVS and CDR2 FQNEAQ. This CDR3 is built from 14 residues. Trimming shortened V by 5 bases and J by 5 bases, and 13 bases separated the two germline ends. CDR3 DNA sequence: TGTGCCAGCAGCCCGGACAGCGGCTATCAGCCCCAGCATTTT. This codes for CASSPDSGYQPQHF. Full variable domain (missing parts from reference TRBV7-8 and TRBJ1-5): GAGVSQSPRYKVAKRGQDVALRCDPISGHVSLFWYQQALGQGPEFLTYFQNEAQLDKSGLPSDRFFAERPEGSVSTLKIQRTQQEDSAVYLCASSPDSGYQPQHFGDGTRLSIL.

This chain joins TRBV3-1 and TRBJ1-1; D is unclear. V lost 2 bases and J 7 bases, leaving 11 bases between the germline ends. The CDR3 extends over 13 amino acids. Germline V gives CDR1 LGHDT, CDR2 YNNKEL (reference sequence). The CDR3 DNA reads TGTGCCAGCAGCCAACAAGGGATCGGTGAAGCTTTCTTT. It yields the protein CASSQQGIGEAFF.

At least ten counts were recorded for this clonotype. The gene calls are TRBV18 and TRBJ2-5, with a tentative D call TRBD2 (5 bases). The CDR3 consists of 16 residues. Germline CDR1 KGHSH, CDR2 LQKENI. V lost 0 bases and J lost 5, with 16 bases in between. The CDR3 is CASSPPDSIRSETQYF. As DNA, the CDR3 is TGTGCCAGCTCACCACCGGACTCTATACGGTCCGAGACCCAGTACTTC.

This clonotype was seen at least ten times. The rearrangement uses TRBV20-1 and TRBJ2-4; 7 nucleotides agree with TRBD1. J lost 8 bases, V lost 1 base, and 8 bases had no gene match. The germline gives CDR1 DFQATT, CDR2 SNEGSKA (reference sequence). The CDR3 covers 14 residues. The CDR3 sequence: CSARVRHRGYIQYF. The CDR3 nucleotides are TGCAGTGCTAGAGTCCGGCACAGGGGATACATTCAGTACTTC.

There are a few counts of this clonotype. The chain is built from TRBV14 and TRBJ2-5; perhaps TRBD1 as D (5 bases). CDR1 and CDR2 from the germline V gene are SGHDN and FVKESK. This CDR3 has 15 residues. Between the trimmed V and J ends, which lost 1 base and 5 bases, there was a span of 14 bases. In nucleotides, the CDR3 is TGTGCCAGCAGCCAAGTAAGACAGATCTGGGAGACCCAGTACTTC. This gives the protein CASSQVRQIWETQYF.

V and J are TRBV18 and TRBJ1-2; D is unresolved. The germline V and J ends were trimmed by 5 bases and 2 bases, with 9 bases remaining between them. Per the germline V gene, CDR1 is KGHSH and CDR2 is LQKENI. This CDR3 is 13 amino acids long. Here the CDR3 DNA reads TGTGCCAGCTCATCCAAGGACAACTATGGCTACACCTTC. Encoded protein: CASSSKDNYGYTF. Drawing the rest from reference TRBV18 and TRBJ1-2, the complete variable domain is NAGVMQNPRHLVRRRGQEARLRCSPMKGHSHVYWYRQLPEEGLKFMVYLQKENIIDESGMPKERFSAEFPKEGPSILRIQQVVRGDSAAYFCASSSKDNYGYTFGSGTRLTVV.

This clonotype showed up just a few times. The rearrangement uses TRBV20-1 and TRBJ2-3; 15 bases are a match to TRBD2. CDR1 DFQATT and CDR2 SNEGSKA come from the germline V gene (reference sequence). Unmatched junction bases numbered 5, after V lost 7 bases and J lost 9 bases. The CDR3 spans 13 residues. The CDR3: CSEGGTSGRTQYF. The DNA of the CDR3 is TGCAGTGAAGGAGGGACTAGCGGGAGGACGCAGTATTTT.

This clonotype was seen repeatedly, ten times or more. A read error may produce the germline difference seen at one junction end. CDR3 in amino acids: CASSFEGTDTQYF. The CDR3, as DNA: TGTGCCAGCAGTTTCGAGGGCACAGATACGCAGTATTTT. The chain joins TRBV5-1 to TRBJ2-3; no reliable D call. Germline V lookup: CDR1 SGHRS, CDR2 YFSETQ. CDR3 length: 13 residues.

A few counts support this clonotype. The chain employs TRBV5-1 and TRBJ1-6, with 7 bases lining up with TRBD1. Germline CDR1 and CDR2: SGHRS and YFSETQ. The V and J ends lost 2 bases and 8 bases, in that order; junction bases with no gene match: 4. The CDR3 runs 14 residues. The CDR3 DNA is TGCGCCAGCAGCTTCCGGGACAGAGATTCACCCCTCCACTTT. Translating it yields CASSFRDRDSPLHF.

V and J are TRBV4-2 and TRBJ2-7; unclear D gene. V gave up 0 bases and J gave up 0 bases, with 12 bases separating them. Germline CDR1 is LGHNA and CDR2 is YNFKEQ. The CDR3 spans 16 residues. This CDR3 reads CASSQELTQSSYEQYF. The CDR3 nucleotides read TGTGCCAGCAGCCAAGAATTGACACAAAGCTCCTACGAGCAGTACTTC.

This clonotype was seen only a few times. The chain has TRBV25-1 and TRBJ1-1, with D possibly matching TRBD1 (6 bases). V lost 5 bases to trimming and J lost 1 base, with 11 bases between them. Per the germline V gene, CDR1 is MGHDK and CDR2 is SYGVNS. This CDR3 has 14 amino acids. The CDR3 nucleotides are TGTGCCAGCAGTAGTACAGGGACGAACACTGAAGCTTTCTTT. This encodes CASSSTGTNTEAFF. Supplemented by reference TRBV25-1 and TRBJ1-1, the full variable domain reads EADIYQTPRYLVIGTGKKITLECSQTMGHDKMYWYQQDPGMELHLIHYSYGVNSTEKGDLSSESTVSRIRTEHFPLTLESARPSHTSQYLCASSSTGTNTEAFFGQGTRLTVV.

This CDR3 reads CASSGQSTNEKLFF. The CDR3 DNA is TGTGCCAGCAGTGGACAGTCAACTAATGAAAAACTGTTTTTT. The rearrangement joins TRBV2 to TRBJ1-4, with a possible D match to TRBD1 (5 bases). Germline CDR1 reads SNHLY; CDR2 reads FYNNEI. There are 14 residues in the CDR3. The germline V and J ends were trimmed by 4 bases and 0 bases, with 6 bases remaining between them.

This chain uses TRBV6-1 with TRBJ2-5; perhaps TRBD1 as D (6 bases). V lost 0 bases and J lost 4, with 15 bases in between. The CDR3 has 16 residues. Germline V gene lookup returns CDR1 MNHNS and CDR2 SASEGT. CDR3 sequence reads: CASSEAPQGPRETQYF. DNA for the CDR3: TGTGCCAGCAGTGAAGCGCCCCAGGGGCCTCGAGAGACCCAGTACTTC.

This clonotype was counted ten times or more. The chain joins TRBV20-1 to TRBJ2-5; 9 nucleotides align to TRBD1. In germline, CDR1 is DFQATT, CDR2 SNEGSKA (reference sequence). V was clipped by 5 bases and J by 10 bases; unmatched bases: 11. The CDR3 consists of 13 residues. The CDR3 coding sequence is TGCAGTGCTTTCGATCCGGGACAGGGTGGCCAGTACTTC. As protein: CSAFDPGQGGQYF.

This clonotype was seen ten or more times. The chain employs TRBV15 and TRBJ2-1; TRBD1 aligns across 7 bases. Germline trimming cut 5 bases from V and 9 bases from J; bases unmatched to any gene: 13. Germline-derived CDR1 and CDR2 are LNHNV and YYDKDF (reference sequence). This CDR3 spans 15 amino acids. The CDR3 loop is CATSLGTANLGEQFF. The DNA for the CDR3 is TGTGCCACCAGCCTAGGGACAGCAAATTTGGGTGAGCAGTTCTTC. The full variable domain, its missing parts supplied by reference TRBV15 and TRBJ2-1, is DAMVIQNPRYQVTQFGKPVTLSCSQTLNHNVMYWYQQKSSQAPKLLFHYYDKDFNNEADTPDNFQSRRPNTSFCFLDIRSPGLGDTAMYLCATSLGTANLGEQFFGPGTRLTVL.